The 15 T cell receptor beta chains in this list originate from one sample, sequenced in a study of T cell responses to AZD1222 COVID-19 vaccine. Produced via immunoSEQ multiplex PCR; TCRdb's table is partial and in-frame only. Here the sample spans 80,000 or so clones, roughly 85% being singletons. This specimen consisted of peripheral blood, obtained on day 0 of AZD1222 vaccination. Receptor source: an adult in good health.

The V and J genes are TRBV7-2 and TRBJ1-5, with 7 bases identical to TRBD1. CDR1 and CDR2 (germline): SGHTA, FQGNSA. Losses at the gene ends were 5 bases for V and 2 bases for J; bases not matched to a gene: 3. CDR3 length equals 14 residues. In nucleotides, the CDR3 is TGTGCCAGCAGCGTTGGACAGGGCAATCAGCCCCAGCATTTT. It is translated as CASSVGQGNQPQHF.

The chain carries TRBV5-1 and TRBJ2-1; 10 nucleotides agree with TRBD1. The trim removed 4 bases at V and 6 bases at J, leaving 1 base unmatched. The CDR3 has 13 residues. CDR1 SGHRS and CDR2 YFSETQ come from the germline V gene. The CDR3: CASSRDRGNEQFF. Here the CDR3 DNA reads TGCGCCAGCAGCCGGGACAGGGGCAATGAGCAGTTCTTC.

The V call is TRBV29-1, the J call TRBJ2-1; D unresolved. The CDR3 is 15 amino acids. Trimming removed 4 bases from V and 1 base from J, with 14 bases in between. Germline loops: CDR1 SQVTM, CDR2 ANQGSEA. CDR3 bases: TGCAGCGTTGTAAGAGATATAACTTCCTACAATGAGCAGTTCTTC. As protein: CSVVRDITSYNEQFF.

The rearrangement links TRBV12-5 to TRBJ1-2; no reliable D call. Trimming took 0 bases from V and 6 from J, leaving 17 bases between them. The CDR3 is 16 residues long. Germline V gene sequence: CDR1 LGHNT, CDR2 FRNRAP. For the CDR3, the DNA is TGTGCTAGTGGTTTGGTAAACCTCGAGCTCTTACATGGCTACACCTTC. This codes for CASGLVNLELLHGYTF.

The chain employs TRBV9 and TRBJ2-1; D may be TRBD2 (6 bases). Trimming cost V 0 bases and J 8 bases, with 24 bases left between them. Germline CDR1 SGDLS, CDR2 YYNGEE. The CDR3 runs 18 residues. The CDR3 nucleotides read TGTGCCAGCAGCGTAGACCCCATCCTAGCGCCAATTACCGATGAGCAGTTCTTC. Encoded protein: CASSVDPILAPITDEQFF.

The rearrangement uses TRBV10-3 and TRBJ1-1, with 11 bases lining up with TRBD1. J gave up 1 base and V 6 bases, and 4 bases lay outside the gene matches. Germline-derived CDR1 and CDR2 are ENHRY and SYGVKD. The CDR3 runs to 15 residues. CDR3 residues: CAIRDRGLANTEAFF. The CDR3 bases are TGTGCCATCAGGGACAGGGGGCTCGCGAACACTGAAGCTTTCTTT.

The chain carries TRBV21-1 and TRBJ2-7. TRBV21-1 is tagged as a pseudogene. This CDR3 has 16 amino acids. The CDR3 DNA is TGTGCCAGCAGCAAAGACGGAGACAATGGAATTTACGAGCAGTACTTC. Translation gives CASSKDGDNGIYEQYF.

This clone came up a few times. The chain employs TRBV27 and TRBJ2-7; TRBD1 matches at 9 bases. The CDR3 has 13 amino acids. Per germline, CDR1 MNHEY and CDR2 SMNVEV (reference sequence). Trimming removed 6 bases from V and 3 bases from J; junction bases left unmatched: 3. The CDR3 DNA follows: TGTGCCAGCAGCTCGACAGGGGGCTACGAGCAGTACTTC. Its translation: CASSSTGGYEQYF.

V usage is TRBV11-2 and J usage is TRBJ1-2, with TRBD1 matching over 7 bases. The germline gives CDR1 SGHAT, CDR2 FQNNGV. There are 17 residues in the CDR3. With V trimmed by 5 bases and J by 4 bases, 16 bases remained unmatched. CDR3 region: CASSPGPRTGGAYGYTF. In nucleotides, the CDR3 is TGTGCCAGCAGCCCCGGTCCTAGGACAGGCGGTGCCTATGGCTACACCTTC.

This clone was detected only once. V and J are TRBV6-6 and TRBJ1-3; D ambiguous. CDR3 length: 15 residues. The germline CDR1 and CDR2 sequences are MNHNY and SVGAGI (reference sequence). Trimming removed 4 bases from V and 0 bases from J, with 10 bases in between. The DNA of the CDR3 is TGTGCCAGCAGTTCGGTTAGGAGCTCTGGAAACACCATATATTTT. Translated: CASSSVRSSGNTIYF.

The chain has TRBV5-1 and TRBJ1-1; TRBD1 matches at 7 bases. This CDR3 has 13 residues. CDR1 is SGHRS and CDR2 is YFSETQ in the germline V gene. V dropped 2 bases and J dropped 3; count of bases not matched to a gene: 1. The CDR3 reads CASSFQGDTEAFF. The CDR3 region has the DNA TGCGCCAGCAGCTTCCAGGGGGACACTGAAGCTTTCTTT.

This rearrangement joins TRBV19 to TRBJ2-1, with TRBD2 matching 9 bases. The germline CDR1 and CDR2 sequences are LNHDA and SQIVND (reference sequence). The junction had 6 bases not matched to a gene; V was cut back by 0 bases and J by 0 bases. The CDR3 runs 18 residues. CDR3 residues: CASSIDGTSTGSYNEQFF. CDR3 in DNA: TGTGCCAGTAGTATAGATGGGACTAGCACCGGCTCCTACAATGAGCAGTTCTTC.

V is TRBV3-1 (or the pseudogene TRBV3-2) and J is TRBJ2-5; weak D call: TRBD2 (7 bases). Germline CDR1 and CDR2: LGHDT and YNNKEL (reference sequence). The V end was cut by 3 bases, the J end by 3 bases, with 17 bases between. CDR3 length: 16 residues. CDR3 protein: CASSQALQGGKETQYF. Here the CDR3 DNA reads TGTGCCAGCAGCCAGGCACTACAGGGAGGGAAAGAGACCCAGTACTTC.

This clone was picked up a small number of times. V usage is TRBV7-9 and J usage is TRBJ1-2; D possibly corresponds to TRBD1 (5 bases). The CDR3 spans 17 residues. V lost 1 base and J 2 bases, leaving 17 bases between the germline ends. Germline CDR1 is SEHNR and CDR2 is FQNEAQ (reference sequence). DNA for the CDR3: TGTGCCAGCAGCTTAGGAGGTGGGGCCGCTTTAAACTATGGCTACACCTTC. Amino acid sequence: CASSLGGGAALNYGYTF.

This chain links TRBV10-3 with TRBJ1-5, with 10 positions matching TRBD1. V trimming: 6 bases; J trimming: 4 bases; junction bases outside the gene matches: 3. The CDR3 totals 14 residues. The germline V gene encodes CDR1 ENHRY and CDR2 SYGVKD. The CDR3 nucleotides read TGTGCCATCAGCCCGGGACAGGGGAATCAGCCCCAGCATTTT. This gives the protein CAISPGQGNQPQHF.